The text below deals with one T cell receptor (beta chain). Its antigen remains unidentified. No quality values exist for individual bases; no much larger clone is one base distant. The CDR3 regions of human TCRbeta chains were analyzed by immunosequencing. Per the authors' processing: Repertoire TCRs were matched against a reference library of SARS-CoV-2-specific TCRs generated with the MIRA antigen-specificity platform. Breadth was defined as the fraction of unique TCRs that were SARS-CoV-2-associated. Depth was defined as the fraction of total T cells that were SARS-CoV-2-associated. Using the MIRA data, each spike-specific TCR was mapped to the spike region that the TCR reacts to and placed in a CD4 or CD8 class. Log10-transformed breadth and depth values were compared by one-way ANOVA with Sidak's multiple comparisons tests. TCRdb obtained this table from immuneACCESS and retained in-frame rearrangements with V and J assigned. These tables miss some clones; where compared with another copy, unresolved V genes account for less than half of the shortfall, and the remainder is unexplained. The D gene and trimming were derived from the DNA, and the V and J assignments and clone size from that table. The sample data list 120,000 or so clones, and less than 90% of these were observed just once. The ten biggest clones cover 9.8% of the sample.

The data belong to a study of T cell responses to AZD1222 COVID-19 vaccine listed by TCRdb under 2021. As for the study more broadly: AZD1222 recipients whose second dose came at about 4 weeks and those whose second dose came at about 12 weeks were combined into one group, since spike-specific TCR depth and breadth did not differ between the two schedules. A total of 233 trial participants underwent TCR sequencing, of whom 207 received two doses of AZD1222 and about 25 received two doses of the MenACWY control vaccine. Trial participants were enrolled by age into subgroups of 18-55, 56-69 and 70-plus years, and roughly 150, 30 and 60 TCR-sequenced participants, respectively, were included in these subgroups.

The CDR3 runs 15 residues from the cysteine to the phenylalanine. Only the CDR3 region is kept as DNA, spanning 45 bases read in frame from base 1. CDR1 and CDR2 were assigned from the germline V gene as MDHEN and SYDVKM. The germline ends are 15 bases apart after V is trimmed by 4 bases and J by 2 bases. The research as a whole found: The whole spike protein was spanned by vaccine-associated CD4 TCRs, and dominant responses were seen in regions 160-218 and 743-854. The 56-69-year group was small, and its depth increase did not reach significance, likely because of low power. After two AZD1222 doses, spike-specific TCR breadth and depth were significantly higher than at day 0 and than in MenACWY recipients. Participants were mostly white British and included more females than males, and it was suggested by the authors that clonal diversity may have been underestimated. Conclusions about previously exposed vaccinees are limited because only six or seven AZD1222 recipients were SARS-CoV-2 seropositive at baseline. Epitopes outside the regions mutated in the B.1.351 and B.1.1.7 variants were reportedly recognized by nearly half of the unique spike-specific TCRs. Because no samples from the day 14 peak response were available, repertoires could be characterized only after the peak T cell response.

The sample's time point label, in plain terms: baseline before first vaccination. Samples from vaccinated people were obtained from the UK trials COV001 and COV002, which included a single-blind randomized controlled phase 2/3 trial of AZD1222 (ChAdOx1 nCoV-19) in healthy adults. For TCRbeta chain sequencing, PBMC samples from trial participants were taken at day 0 and at day 28 after the second dose. The clonotype comes from an adult in good health. The input for sequencing was peripheral blood, taken on day 0 of AZD1222 vaccination. The rearrangement combines TRBV28 with TRBJ2-7; a confident D gene designation cannot be given. The sequenced DNA: TGTGCCAGCAGTTCATCCCAAGGGTTTGCCTACGAGCAGTACTTC. It translates to CASSSSQGFAYEQYF.